The 25 T cell receptor beta chains below all came from one sample that was sequenced in a study of cytomegalovirus exposure and HLA in healthy donors. The PCR had 60 Vbeta and 13 Jbeta primers. Here immunoSEQ multiplex PCR was the method, and the copy in TCRdb shows in-frame clones only, minus some. The sample holds over 70,000 clones; about two thirds are singletons and the top ten take less than 9%. Sequenced sample: PBMCs. Receptor source: a man aged 40-50 years in good health and CMV-seropositive.

The V gene is TRBV29-1, the J gene TRBJ2-5; D is undetermined. CDR3 size: 14 residues. V shed 3 bases and J shed 7 bases, with 18 bases lying between them. Germline CDR1 and CDR2: SQVTM and ANQGSEA. CDR3 in DNA: TGCAGCGTTGAGTCAACAGTGGGTGTGGCGACCCAGTACTTC. Residues: CSVESTVGVATQYF.

This clone occurred a few times. The chain has TRBV27 and TRBJ2-7; 8 nucleotides match TRBD1. Germline CDR1 reads MNHEY; CDR2 reads SMNVEV (reference sequence). The CDR3 has 15 residues. V lost 5 bases to trimming and J lost 3 bases; unmatched junction nucleotides: 9. In nucleotides, the CDR3 is TGTGCCAGCAGTGCCTCGGGACAGGACTTCTACGAGCAGTACTTC. This gives the protein CASSASGQDFYEQYF.

The chain has TRBV5-5 and TRBJ1-3, with D tentatively TRBD1 (5 bases). The CDR3 totals 16 residues. The germline V and J ends were trimmed by 1 base and 0 bases, with 11 bases remaining between them. CDR1 is SGHKS and CDR2 is YYEKEE in the germline V gene (reference sequence). The CDR3 DNA is TGTGCCAGCAGCTTGTGGGAGGGGTTCTCTGGAAACACCATATATTTT. Its translation is CASSLWEGFSGNTIYF. Supplemented by reference TRBV5-5 and TRBJ1-3, the full variable domain reads DAGVTQSPTHLIKTRGQQVTLRCSPISGHKSVSWYQQVLGQGPQFIFQYYEKEERGRGNFPDRFSARQFPNYSSELNVNALLLGDSALYLCASSLWEGFSGNTIYFGEGSWLTVV.

The V call is TRBV25-1, the J call TRBJ1-1; D gene uncertain. CDR3 size: 12 residues. CDR1 and CDR2 from the germline V gene are MGHDK and SYGVNS. V was shortened by 4 bases and J by 11 bases, with 14 bases between the two germline ends. CDR3 DNA: TGTGCCAGCAGTGTGTCAACTGCCCGCGCTTTCTTT. Its translation: CASSVSTARAFF.

As for this clone: At one of its ends the junction is not consistent with the germline gene, which may arise from a read error. This chain joins TRBV2 and TRBJ1-2; D is perhaps TRBD1 (6 bases). The CDR3 runs to 10 residues. Germline V gives CDR1 SNHLY, CDR2 FYNNEI. The chain's CDR3 is CATQSDRSSF. The CDR3 bases are TGTGCCACCCAAAGCGACAGGTCGTCCTTC.

This clone was recorded only once. The chain is built from TRBV2 and TRBJ2-7; the match to TRBD1 covers 7 bases. V trimming: 5 bases; J trimming: 6 bases; junction bases outside the gene matches: 7. The CDR3 runs to 13 residues. From germline, CDR1 is SNHLY and CDR2 FYNNEI. CDR3: CASSTTGDSEQYF. CDR3 in DNA: TGTGCCAGCAGTACGACCGGGGACAGCGAGCAGTACTTC.

J is TRBJ2-2 and V is TRBV5-6, with 11 bases matching TRBD2. The CDR3 spans 16 residues. J was trimmed by 1 base and V by 4 bases; bases with no gene match: 3. CDR1 and CDR2 from the germline V gene are SGHDT and YYEEEE. Here the CDR3 reads CASSRLAGGNTGELFF. The CDR3, as DNA: TGTGCCAGCAGCCGCCTAGCGGGGGGGAACACCGGGGAGCTGTTTTTT.

This chain joins TRBV2 and TRBJ1-1; D gene ambiguous. Trimming removed 7 bases from V and 3 bases from J, with 18 bases in between. Germline lookup yields CDR1 SNHLY and CDR2 FYNNEI. CDR3 size: 15 residues. The CDR3 region is CASKFRPGKDTEAFF. Written as DNA, the CDR3 is TGTGCCAGCAAGTTTCGGCCGGGAAAAGACACTGAAGCTTTCTTT. The variable domain in full, with the rest retrieved from reference TRBV2 and TRBJ1-1, is EPEVTQTPSHQVTQMGQEVILRCVPISNHLYFYWYRQILGQKVEFLVSFYNNEISEKSEIFDDQFSVERPDGSNFTLKIRSTKLEDSAMYFCASKFRPGKDTEAFFGQGTRLTVV.

The rearrangement uses TRBV30 and TRBJ1-1; tentatively, D is TRBD1 (5 bases). The CDR3 sequence is 12 residues long. Germline V CDR1 and CDR2: GTSNPN, SVGIG (reference sequence). Trimming took off 7 bases at V and 1 base at J, with 10 bases between the two ends. The CDR3 bases are TGTGCCTCGGACCAGGGGAACACTGAAGCTTTCTTT. Its translation is CASDQGNTEAFF.

V gene TRBV5-1 combines with J gene TRBJ1-1; 9 nucleotides match TRBD1. J gave up 4 bases and V 4 bases, and 8 bases lay outside the gene matches. Germline CDR1 and CDR2: SGHRS and YFSETQ. The CDR3 covers 15 residues. CDR3 coding DNA: TGCGCCAGCAGCGCACAGGGGGCGCTGGGCACTGAAGCTTTCTTT. Its protein is CASSAQGALGTEAFF.

The genes are TRBV5-4 and TRBJ1-5; TRBD1 might be the D (5 bases). The V end lost 0 bases, the J end lost 2 bases, and 6 bases lay between the germline ends. The CDR3 loop spans 14 amino acids. Germline V lookup: CDR1 SGHNT, CDR2 YYREEE (reference sequence). The CDR3: CASSLEGGNQPQHF. The CDR3 DNA is TGTGCCAGCAGCTTGGAAGGGGGCAATCAGCCCCAGCATTTT.

The J gene is TRBJ2-7, the V gene TRBV28; TRBD2 aligns across 12 bases. This CDR3 region has 16 residues. The germline gives CDR1 MDHEN, CDR2 SYDVKM. V dropped 2 bases and J dropped 7; count of bases not matched to a gene: 9. The CDR3 DNA reads TGTGCCAGCAGTTTAAGCGGGACTAGCGGGTTAAGAGAGCAGTACTTC. This gives the protein CASSLSGTSGLREQYF. Using reference TRBV28 and TRBJ2-7 for the parts outside the CDR3, the full variable domain is DVKVTQSSRYLVKRTGEKVFLECVQDMDHENMFWYRQDPGLGLRLIYFSYDVKMKEKGDIPEGYSVSREKKERFSLILESASTNQTSMYLCASSLSGTSGLREQYFGPGTRLTVT.

The rearrangement links TRBV7-8 to TRBJ1-5; D perhaps matches TRBD1 (5 bases). The V gene's germline CDR1 is SGHVS and CDR2 FQNEAQ. V lost 5 bases and J lost 0, with 14 bases in between. The CDR3 extends over 16 amino acids. CDR3 region: CASSSFRRVSNQPQHF. The CDR3, as DNA: TGTGCCAGCAGCAGTTTTCGCAGGGTTAGCAATCAGCCCCAGCATTTT.

The chain combines TRBV7-6 with TRBJ1-1; TRBD1 matches at 7 bases. Germline CDR1 is SGHVS and CDR2 is FNYEAQ. The J segment lost 0 bases and the V segment lost 3 bases, leaving 7 bases of the junction unmatched. This CDR3 contains 16 residues. As DNA, the CDR3 is TGTGCCAGCAGCTTTGGGGGGACAGCGATGAACACTGAAGCTTTCTTT. Amino acid sequence: CASSFGGTAMNTEAFF.

The J gene is TRBJ1-1, the V gene TRBV7-9; TRBD1 might be the D (5 bases). The CDR3 length is 14 residues. Germline loops: CDR1 SEHNR, CDR2 FQNEAQ (reference sequence). The V end lost 7 bases, the J end lost 4 bases, and 16 bases lay between the germline ends. The CDR3 sequence is CASTNRGDGTEAFF. The CDR3 bases are TGTGCCAGCACCAACCGGGGGGATGGCACTGAAGCTTTCTTT.

The rearrangement joins TRBV27 to TRBJ2-6; 9 nucleotides line up with TRBD1. There are 17 residues in the CDR3. Germline V gives CDR1 MNHEY, CDR2 SMNVEV (reference sequence). Trimming removed 4 bases from V and 2 bases from J; junction bases left unmatched: 6. The CDR3: CASSSGTGMAGANVLTF. Written as DNA, the CDR3 is TGTGCCAGCAGTTCCGGGACAGGGATGGCTGGGGCCAACGTCCTGACTTTC.

The chain carries TRBV5-6 and TRBJ2-3; 9 nucleotides agree with TRBD2. The CDR3 sequence is 18 residues long. Germline CDR1 is SGHDT and CDR2 is YYEEEE. The V segment lost 4 bases and the J segment 0 bases; nucleotides outside the gene matches: 12. In DNA, the CDR3 is TGTGCCAGCAGCCCCTATGGGAGCGGGGGGCAAAGCACAGATACGCAGTATTTT. Translating gives CASSPYGSGGQSTDTQYF.

The V and J genes are TRBV6-5 and TRBJ2-1, with TRBD1 identical over 10 bases. The CDR3 has 15 amino acids. The germline CDR1 and CDR2 sequences are MNHEY and SVGAGI. J was trimmed by 5 bases and V by 7 bases; bases with no gene match: 8. CDR3: CASTDGTGDHNEQFF. For the CDR3, the DNA is TGTGCCAGCACGGACGGGACAGGGGACCACAATGAGCAGTTCTTC.

The rearrangement uses TRBV7-2 and TRBJ1-2; 7 bases align to TRBD1. With 5 bases clipped from V and 5 bases from J, the junction kept 11 bases outside the gene matches. The CDR3 length is 15 residues. Germline CDR1 SGHTA, CDR2 FQGNSA. CDR3 DNA: TGTGCCAGCAGCCCCCAGGGGGACGGACTGTATGGCTACACCTTC. Protein: CASSPQGDGLYGYTF.

V usage is TRBV4-2 and J usage is TRBJ2-1; 8 nucleotides line up with TRBD1. CDR1 and CDR2 from the germline V gene are LGHNA and YNFKEQ. The CDR3 has 14 amino acids. J gave up 3 bases and V 3 bases, and 1 base lay outside the gene matches. The chain's CDR3 is CASSQGQDYNEQFF. For the CDR3, the DNA is TGTGCCAGCAGCCAGGGACAGGACTACAATGAGCAGTTCTTC.

This clone was recorded a few times. The chain is built from TRBV19 and TRBJ2-5, with 13 nucleotides matching TRBD2. The germline CDR1 and CDR2 sequences are LNHDA and SQIVND (reference sequence). V lost 10 bases, J lost 1 base, and 6 bases stayed unmatched. The CDR3 runs to 15 residues. The CDR3 DNA sequence: TGTGCCACGAGGGGACTAGCGGGAAGCCAAGAGACCCAGTACTTC. Its translation is CATRGLAGSQETQYF.

V is TRBV6-5 and J is TRBJ1-2; 7 bases match TRBD1. The CDR3 covers 13 residues. V lost 8 bases, J lost 5 bases, and 8 bases stayed unmatched. The germline CDR1 and CDR2 sequences are MNHEY and SVGAGI. The CDR3 DNA is TGTGCCAGCCGGGGACAGTGGTTATATGGCTACACCTTC. It specifies CASRGQWLYGYTF.

V usage is TRBV9 and J usage is TRBJ1-3, with 9 bases that match TRBD1. Trimming removed 4 bases from V and 7 bases from J; junction bases left unmatched: 9. The CDR3 is 15 amino acids. Per germline, CDR1 SGDLS and CDR2 YYNGEE. CDR3 loop: CASSPEGTGPNTIYF. CDR3 coding DNA: TGTGCCAGCAGCCCCGAAGGGACAGGGCCGAACACCATATATTTT. The full variable domain, in which reference TRBV9 and TRBJ1-3 provide the parts outside the CDR3, is DSGVTQTPKHLITATGQRVTLRCSPRSGDLSVYWYQQSLDQGLQFLIQYYNGEERAKGNILERFSAQQFPDLHSELNLSSLELGDSALYFCASSPEGTGPNTIYFGEGSWLTVV.

This clone has only a few counts. The gene calls are TRBV7-9 and TRBJ2-1; 11 bases align to TRBD2. The CDR3 is 18 residues long. Per the germline V gene, CDR1 is SEHNR and CDR2 is FQNEAQ (reference sequence). The J segment lost 1 base and the V segment lost 4 bases, leaving 9 bases of the junction unmatched. The CDR3 sequence is CASSSIPGTSGSYNEQFF. The CDR3 coding sequence is TGTGCCAGCAGCTCCATTCCCGGGACTAGCGGTTCCTACAATGAGCAGTTCTTC.

The chain couples TRBV5-6 to TRBJ1-5; D unclear. This CDR3 contains 16 residues. Trimming left V 2 bases short and J 0 bases short, with 12 bases between. Germline V lookup: CDR1 SGHDT, CDR2 YYEEEE. The CDR3 spells CASSLTRGYSNQPQHF. In nucleotides, the CDR3 is TGTGCCAGCAGCTTAACTCGGGGATATAGCAATCAGCCCCAGCATTTT.